This T cell receptor (beta chain) was sequenced for a study of PD-1 blockade in classical Hodgkin lymphoma. General study results and limits: TCR diversity at baseline was reported to be reduced in newly diagnosed patients relative to healthy donors. With respect to the repertoire differences, their causes, possibly disease activity or prior therapy, remain undefined.

This clone has only one observation. The antigen is unknown. Germline CDR1 reads SGDLS; CDR2 reads YYNGEE. V shed 3 bases and J 3 bases; nucleotides not matched to a gene: 7. CDR3 size: 15 residues. As to time point: newly diagnosed, previously untreated cHL patient sample. Thawed PBMCs were the source of CD4+ T cells, purified by magnetic negative selection. Comparison came from newly diagnosed, untreated classical Hodgkin lymphoma PBMCs. The assay was immunoSEQ multiplex PCR, and TCRdb's table has in-frame clones only and misses some. The sample carries more than 30,000 clones, 88% recorded once. The sequence derives from a human donor with classical Hodgkin lymphoma. The gene calls are TRBV9 and TRBJ1-2; 8 bases agree with TRBD1. Sequencing was done on a sample of CD4+ T cells from blood. CDR3 region: CASSARQGPYYGYTF. In DNA, the CDR3 is TGTGCCAGCAGCGCTAGACAGGGGCCTTACTATGGCTACACCTTC.